The text below deals with one TCR beta chain. Its cognate antigen is unknown. At one end, the junction sequence differs from germline, possibly due to a read error. CDR1 SEHNR and CDR2 FQNEAQ come from the germline V gene (reference sequence). The CDR3 sequence is 18 residues long. These data are taken from a study of cytomegalovirus exposure and HLA in healthy donors. Study overall: Caucasian-associated ancestry cluster membership applied to approximately 81% of nearly 400 genotyped donors.

60 Vbeta and 13 Jbeta primers were used in PCR. Clones were read by immunoSEQ multiplex PCR, and TCRdb kept only the in-frame ones, dropping some. The top ten hold more than 5% of the sample, which has roughly 88,000 clones, around three quarters seen once. Whole-study results and caveats: HLA allele associations emerged for 16,951 TCR beta sequences in a later analysis, at 0.05 false discovery rate.

Sequencing used PBMCs. The chain couples TRBV7-9 to TRBJ2-6; tentatively, D is TRBD1 (6 bases). The origin of this receptor is a young man in good health and CMV-seropositive. The DNA of the CDR3 is TGTTCCAGCAGCTCCTCTGGGGGCGCCTACTCTGGGGCCAACGTCCTGACTTTC. Translation gives CSSSSSGGAYSGANVLTF.